The 9 T cell receptor beta chains below were found in one sample sequenced in a study of technical replicates of blood from a handful of donors (dated by TCRdb to the late 2010s). Library construction relied on the immunoSEQ multiplex PCR assay. TCRdb carries this immuneACCESS record with in-frame sequences only. Its versions omit some clonotypes, under half of them owing to an unresolved V gene in the studies checked, with the rest unexplained. The sample profile shows tens of thousands of clones; approximately 94% of them were found once. In total, the top ten clones hold about 0.27% of the sample. The sequenced sample was T cells isolated from PBMCs. All receptors come from a human donor in good health.

The chain employs TRBV16 and TRBJ2-1, with 8 bases aligning to TRBD1. The germline V gene has CDR1 KGHSY and CDR2 FQNENV. After removal of 4 bases from V and 7 bases from J, the junction contained 9 bases not matched to a gene. This CDR3 has 15 residues. This CDR3 is CASSRGTQGVNEQFF. The DNA for the CDR3 is TGTGCCAGCAGCCGGGGAACACAGGGGGTTAATGAGCAGTTCTTC.

The chain carries TRBV19 and TRBJ1-1; possibly TRBD1 for D (5 bases). The CDR3 consists of 20 residues. Deletions cut 4 bases from V and 0 bases from J, with 27 bases between. Germline CDR1 reads LNHDA; CDR2 reads SQIVND (reference sequence). CDR3 in amino acids: CASSSTPRRGLNTMNTEAFF. DNA of the CDR3: TGTGCCAGTAGTAGTACCCCACGGAGGGGCCTAAATACGATGAACACTGAAGCTTTCTTT.

This clone was observed a few times. J is TRBJ2-1 and V is TRBV4-1; the D gene is possibly TRBD1 (6 bases). The germline V and J ends were trimmed by 7 bases and 0 bases, with 19 bases remaining between them. Germline assignment: CDR1 MGHRA and CDR2 YSYEKL. The CDR3 is 17 residues long. CDR3: CASTPGPGQNSYNEQFF. The CDR3 nucleotides read TGCGCCAGCACCCCAGGCCCGGGACAAAACTCCTACAATGAGCAGTTCTTC.

The V and J genes are TRBV2 and TRBJ1-6, with 9 bases fitting TRBD1. With V trimmed by 7 bases and J by 9 bases, 4 bases remained unmatched. The CDR3 spans 13 residues. Germline lookup yields CDR1 SNHLY and CDR2 FYNNEI. The CDR3 loop is CASKGQGGSPLHF. The DNA of the CDR3 is TGTGCCAGCAAGGGACAGGGAGGTTCACCCCTCCACTTT.

The chain joins TRBV19 to TRBJ1-1, with 8 bases fitting TRBD1. The CDR3 covers 15 residues. The germline CDR1 and CDR2 sequences are LNHDA and SQIVND (reference sequence). With 10 bases clipped from V and 1 base from J, the junction kept 11 bases outside the gene matches. CDR3 DNA sequence: TGTGCCACCCAGAGGACAGGGTCCTCGAACACTGAAGCTTTCTTT. It translates to CATQRTGSSNTEAFF.

The chain uses TRBV7-8 and TRBJ1-1, with a tentative D call TRBD1 (5 bases). Germline assignment: CDR1 SGHVS and CDR2 FQNEAQ. V lost 3 bases and J 7 bases, leaving 9 bases between the germline ends. The CDR3 totals 12 residues. CDR3 nucleotide sequence: TGTGCCAGCAGCTTCCAGGGTTTTGAAGCTTTCTTT. Its protein is CASSFQGFEAFF.

The rearrangement links TRBV19 to TRBJ1-5; possibly TRBD1 for D (5 bases). The V end was cut by 3 bases, the J end by 0 bases, with 12 bases between. Per germline, CDR1 LNHDA and CDR2 SQIVND (reference sequence). This CDR3 region has 16 residues. The CDR3: CASSIPYRLSNQPQHF. The CDR3 DNA sequence: TGTGCCAGTAGTATCCCCTACAGGCTTAGCAATCAGCCCCAGCATTTT.

The chain employs TRBV7-3 and TRBJ2-5, with D perhaps matching TRBD2 (6 bases). The CDR3 extends over 20 amino acids. V dropped 1 base and J dropped 0 bases, with 24 bases sitting between them. CDR1 SGHTA and CDR2 FQGTGA come from the germline V gene. The CDR3 is CASSLMAVGGTLPYQETQYF. The CDR3 bases are TGTGCCAGCAGCTTAATGGCGGTGGGCGGGACCTTACCGTACCAAGAGACCCAGTACTTC.

The genes are TRBV15 and TRBJ1-2; no definite D call. The CDR3 covers 13 residues. The ends were cut back, 4 bases at V and 2 bases at J, with 8 bases in the middle. Germline V gives CDR1 LNHNV, CDR2 YYDKDF (reference sequence). The CDR3 loop reads CATSIDTNYGYTF. The CDR3 DNA reads TGTGCCACCAGCATCGACACCAACTATGGCTACACCTTC.